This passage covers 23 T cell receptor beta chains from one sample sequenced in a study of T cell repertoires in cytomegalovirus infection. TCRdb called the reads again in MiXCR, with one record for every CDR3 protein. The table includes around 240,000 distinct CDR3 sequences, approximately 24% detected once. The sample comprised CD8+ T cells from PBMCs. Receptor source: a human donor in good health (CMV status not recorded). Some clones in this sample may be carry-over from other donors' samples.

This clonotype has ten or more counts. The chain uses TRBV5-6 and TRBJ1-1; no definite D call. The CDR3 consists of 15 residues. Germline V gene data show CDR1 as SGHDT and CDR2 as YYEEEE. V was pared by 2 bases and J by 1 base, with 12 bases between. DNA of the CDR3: TGTGCCAGCAGCTTCGTGGGAGAGGGGAACACTGAAGCTTTCTTT. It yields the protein CASSFVGEGNTEAFF. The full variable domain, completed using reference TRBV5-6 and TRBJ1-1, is DAGVTQSPTHLIKTRGQQVTLRCSPKSGHDTVSWYQQALGQGPQFIFQYYEEEERQRGNFPDRFSGHQFPNYSSELNVNALLLGDSALYLCASSFVGEGNTEAFFGQGTRLTVV.

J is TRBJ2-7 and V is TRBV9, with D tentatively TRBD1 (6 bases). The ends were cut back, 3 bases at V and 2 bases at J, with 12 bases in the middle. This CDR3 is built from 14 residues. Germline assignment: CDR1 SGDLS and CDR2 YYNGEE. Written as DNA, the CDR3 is TGTGCCAGCAGCGCGACAGGATATCCCTACGAGCAGTACTTC. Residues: CASSATGYPYEQYF. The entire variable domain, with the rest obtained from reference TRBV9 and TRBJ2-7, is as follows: DSGVTQTPKHLITATGQRVTLRCSPRSGDLSVYWYQQSLDQGLQFLIQYYNGEERAKGNILERFSAQQFPDLHSELNLSSLELGDSALYFCASSATGYPYEQYFGPGTRLTVT.

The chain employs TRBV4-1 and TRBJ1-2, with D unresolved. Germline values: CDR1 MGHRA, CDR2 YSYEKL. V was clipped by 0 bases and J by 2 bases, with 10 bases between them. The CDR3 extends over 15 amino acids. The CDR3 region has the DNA TGCGCCAGCAGCCAAGAACCAGATCCCAACTATGGCTACACCTTC. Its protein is CASSQEPDPNYGYTF.

This chain's CDR3 is CATSRESAGAQFF. CDR3 in DNA: TGTGCCACCAGCAGAGAATCGGCGGGGGCGCAGTTCTTC. V and J are TRBV15 and TRBJ2-1; TRBD2 might be the D (7 bases). The CDR3 extends over 13 amino acids. The germline gives CDR1 LNHNV, CDR2 YYDKDF (reference sequence). Trimming left V 0 bases short and J 12 bases short, with 12 bases between.

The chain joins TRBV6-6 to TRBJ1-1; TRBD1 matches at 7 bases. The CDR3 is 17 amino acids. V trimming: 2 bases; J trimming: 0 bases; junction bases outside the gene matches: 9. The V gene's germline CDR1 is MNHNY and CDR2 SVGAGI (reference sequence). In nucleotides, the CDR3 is TGTGCCAGCAGTTACAATAGGCAACAGGGGTTGAACACTGAAGCTTTCTTT. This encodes CASSYNRQQGLNTEAFF.

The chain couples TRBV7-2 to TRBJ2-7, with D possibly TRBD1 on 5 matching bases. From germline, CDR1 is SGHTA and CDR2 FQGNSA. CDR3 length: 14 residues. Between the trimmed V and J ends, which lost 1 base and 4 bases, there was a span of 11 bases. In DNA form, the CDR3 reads TGTGCCAGCAGCTTAGTGACCAGGGTGTACGAGCAGTACTTC. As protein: CASSLVTRVYEQYF.

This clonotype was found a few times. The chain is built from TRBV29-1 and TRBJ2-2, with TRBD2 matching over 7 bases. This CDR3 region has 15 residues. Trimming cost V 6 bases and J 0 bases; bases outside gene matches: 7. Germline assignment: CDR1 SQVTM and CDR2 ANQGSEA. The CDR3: CSVGAGGTNTGELFF. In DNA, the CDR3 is TGCAGCGTAGGGGCCGGGGGGACGAACACCGGGGAGCTGTTTTTT.

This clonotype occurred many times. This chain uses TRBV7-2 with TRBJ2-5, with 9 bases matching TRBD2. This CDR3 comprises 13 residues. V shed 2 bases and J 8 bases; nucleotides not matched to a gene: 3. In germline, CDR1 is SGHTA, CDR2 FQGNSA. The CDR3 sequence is CASSLSSGTTQYF. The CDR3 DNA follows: TGTGCCAGCAGCTTATCTAGCGGGACTACCCAGTACTTC.

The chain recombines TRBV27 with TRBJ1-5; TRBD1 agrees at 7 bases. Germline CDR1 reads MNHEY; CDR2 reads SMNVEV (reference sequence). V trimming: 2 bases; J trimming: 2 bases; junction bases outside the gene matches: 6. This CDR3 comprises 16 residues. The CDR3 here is CASSLNWDSRNQPQHF. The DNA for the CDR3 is TGTGCCAGCAGTTTAAATTGGGACAGCCGCAATCAGCCCCAGCATTTT.

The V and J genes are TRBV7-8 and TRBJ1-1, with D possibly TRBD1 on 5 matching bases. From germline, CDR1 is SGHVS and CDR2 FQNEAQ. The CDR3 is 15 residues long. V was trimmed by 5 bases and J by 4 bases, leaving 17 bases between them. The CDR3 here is CASSEGGGFRTEAFF. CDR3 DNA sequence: TGTGCCAGCAGCGAGGGCGGGGGATTTCGCACTGAAGCTTTCTTT. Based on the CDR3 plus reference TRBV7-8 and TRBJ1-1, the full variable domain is GAGVSQSPRYKVAKRGQDVALRCDPISGHVSLFWYQQALGQGPEFLTYFQNEAQLDKSGLPSDRFFAERPEGSVSTLKIQRTQQEDSAVYLCASSEGGGFRTEAFFGQGTRLTVV.

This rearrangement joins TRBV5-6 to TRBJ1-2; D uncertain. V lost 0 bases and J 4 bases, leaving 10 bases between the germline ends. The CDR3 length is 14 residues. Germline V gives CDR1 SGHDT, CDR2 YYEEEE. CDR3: CASSLEISSYGYTF. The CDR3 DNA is TGTGCCAGCAGCTTGGAGATATCTAGCTATGGCTACACCTTC.

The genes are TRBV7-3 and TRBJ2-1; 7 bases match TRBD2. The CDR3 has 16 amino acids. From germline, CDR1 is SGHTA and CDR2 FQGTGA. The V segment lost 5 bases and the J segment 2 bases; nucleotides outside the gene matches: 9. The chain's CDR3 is CASSDTTSVPYNEQFF. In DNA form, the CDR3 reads TGTGCCAGCAGCGACACCACTAGCGTCCCCTACAATGAGCAGTTCTTC.

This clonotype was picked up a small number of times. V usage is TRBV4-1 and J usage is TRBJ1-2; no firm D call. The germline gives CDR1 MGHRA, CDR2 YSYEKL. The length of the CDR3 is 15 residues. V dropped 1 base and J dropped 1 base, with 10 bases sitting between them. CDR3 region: CASSQAVRVNYGYTF. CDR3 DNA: TGCGCCAGCAGCCAAGCGGTCCGGGTTAACTATGGCTACACCTTC.

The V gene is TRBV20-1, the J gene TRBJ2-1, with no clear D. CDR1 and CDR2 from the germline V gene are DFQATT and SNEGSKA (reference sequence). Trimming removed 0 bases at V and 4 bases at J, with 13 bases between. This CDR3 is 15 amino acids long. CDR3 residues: CSARDRSTTYNEQFF. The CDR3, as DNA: TGCAGTGCTAGAGATAGGTCCACTACTTACAATGAGCAGTTCTTC.

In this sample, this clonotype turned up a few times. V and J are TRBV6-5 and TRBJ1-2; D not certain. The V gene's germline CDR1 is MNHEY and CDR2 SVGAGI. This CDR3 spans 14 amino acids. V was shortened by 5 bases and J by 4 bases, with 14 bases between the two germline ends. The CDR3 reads CASSPAESPYGYTF. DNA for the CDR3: TGTGCCAGCAGTCCCGCTGAGAGCCCCTATGGCTACACCTTC.

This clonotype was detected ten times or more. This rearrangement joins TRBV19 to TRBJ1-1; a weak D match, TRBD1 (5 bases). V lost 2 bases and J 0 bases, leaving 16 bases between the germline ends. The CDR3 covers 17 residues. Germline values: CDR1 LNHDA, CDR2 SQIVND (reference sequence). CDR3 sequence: CASSIPLLGGLNTEAFF. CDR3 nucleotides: TGTGCCAGTAGTATACCCCTCCTCGGGGGGTTGAACACTGAAGCTTTCTTT.

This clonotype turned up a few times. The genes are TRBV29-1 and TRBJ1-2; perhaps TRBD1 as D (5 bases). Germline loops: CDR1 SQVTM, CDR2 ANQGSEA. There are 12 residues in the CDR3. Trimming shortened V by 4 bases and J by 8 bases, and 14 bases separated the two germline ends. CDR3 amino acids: CSVAGGVWGYTF. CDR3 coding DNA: TGCAGCGTTGCCGGGGGGGTGTGGGGCTACACCTTC.

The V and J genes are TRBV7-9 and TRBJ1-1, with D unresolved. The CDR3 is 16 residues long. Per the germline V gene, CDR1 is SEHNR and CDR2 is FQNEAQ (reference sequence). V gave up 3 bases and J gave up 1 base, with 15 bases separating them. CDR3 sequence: CASSLLRSTWNTEAFF. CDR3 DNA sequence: TGTGCCAGCAGCTTGTTGAGGTCGACCTGGAACACTGAAGCTTTCTTT.

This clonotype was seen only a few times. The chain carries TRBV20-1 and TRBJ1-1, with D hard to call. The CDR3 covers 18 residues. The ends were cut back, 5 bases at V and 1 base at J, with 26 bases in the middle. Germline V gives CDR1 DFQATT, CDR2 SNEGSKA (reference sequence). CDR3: CSASYPPWTDLTNTEAFF. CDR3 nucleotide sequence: TGCAGTGCTTCCTACCCCCCATGGACTGACTTGACGAACACTGAAGCTTTCTTT.

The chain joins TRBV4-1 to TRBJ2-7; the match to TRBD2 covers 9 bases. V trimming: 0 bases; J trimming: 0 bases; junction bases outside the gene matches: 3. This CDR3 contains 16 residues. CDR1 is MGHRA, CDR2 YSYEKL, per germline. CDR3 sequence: CASSQERGGVSYEQYF. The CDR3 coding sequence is TGCGCCAGCAGCCAAGAACGCGGGGGGGTCTCCTACGAGCAGTACTTC.

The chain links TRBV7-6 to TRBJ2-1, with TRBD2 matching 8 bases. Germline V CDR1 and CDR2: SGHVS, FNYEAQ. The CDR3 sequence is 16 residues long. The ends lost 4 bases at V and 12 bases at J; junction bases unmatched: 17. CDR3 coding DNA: TGTGCCAGCAGCTCAAGCCATGCGGGGGGCGGCGTCTGGCAGTTCTTC. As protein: CASSSSHAGGGVWQFF.

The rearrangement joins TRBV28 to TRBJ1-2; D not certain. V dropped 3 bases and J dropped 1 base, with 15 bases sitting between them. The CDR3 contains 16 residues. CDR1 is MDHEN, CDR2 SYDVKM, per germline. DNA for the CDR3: TGTGCCAGCAGTTTGGCCCGGAATTACCTTAACTATGGCTACACCTTC. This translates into CASSLARNYLNYGYTF.

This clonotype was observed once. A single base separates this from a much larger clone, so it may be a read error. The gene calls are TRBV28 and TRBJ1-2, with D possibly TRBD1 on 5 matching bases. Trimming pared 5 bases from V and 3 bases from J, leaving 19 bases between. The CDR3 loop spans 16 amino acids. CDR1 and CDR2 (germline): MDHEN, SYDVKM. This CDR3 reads CASSPMETETDYGYTF. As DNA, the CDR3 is TGTGCCAGCAGTCCCATGGAGACAGAGACCGACTATGGCTACACCTTC.